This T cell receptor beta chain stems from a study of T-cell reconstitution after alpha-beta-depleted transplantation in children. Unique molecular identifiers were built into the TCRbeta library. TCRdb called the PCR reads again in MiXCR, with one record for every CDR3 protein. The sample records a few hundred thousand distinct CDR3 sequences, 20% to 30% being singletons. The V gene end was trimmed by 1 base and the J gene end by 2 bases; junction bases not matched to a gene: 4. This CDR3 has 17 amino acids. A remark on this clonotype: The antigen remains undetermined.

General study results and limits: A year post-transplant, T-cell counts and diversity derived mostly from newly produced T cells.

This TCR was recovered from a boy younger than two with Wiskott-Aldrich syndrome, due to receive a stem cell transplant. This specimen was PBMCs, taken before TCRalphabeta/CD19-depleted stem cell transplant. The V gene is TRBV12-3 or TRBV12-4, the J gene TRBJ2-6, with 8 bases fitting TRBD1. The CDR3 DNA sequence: TGTGCCAGCAGTTTAGGTCAGGGGGCGGCTGGGGCCAACGTCCTGACTTTC. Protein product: CASSLGQGAAGANVLTF.